A single T cell receptor beta chain is shown here with its context. TCRdb's copy holds only in-frame clones and misses some; the assay was immunoSEQ multiplex PCR. Among roughly 40,000 clones listed, approximately 84% were seen once. The data stem from a study of blood T cell repertoires in COVID-19. In the study overall: Material from acute and convalescent COVID-19 was sourced from the United States, Italy and Spain. Nucleic acid was either cDNA or gDNA, and it came from T cells, B-cell-depleted T cells, or PBMCs.

The TCR originated in a man of 80 years or more with active or convalescent COVID-19. Source material: peripheral blood.

The CDR3 sequence: CASSSGTGGYSGELFF. The CDR3 coding sequence is TGTGCCAGCAGCTCCGGGACAGGGGGCTATAGCGGGGAGCTGTTTTTT. V usage is TRBV7-9 and J usage is TRBJ2-2; 12 bases fit TRBD1. With 4 bases clipped from V and 7 bases from J, the junction kept 7 bases outside the gene matches. This CDR3 spans 16 amino acids. Germline V lookup: CDR1 SEHNR, CDR2 FQNEAQ (reference sequence). Full variable domain (missing parts from reference TRBV7-9 and TRBJ2-2): DTGVSQNPRHKITKRGQNVTFRCDPISEHNRLYWYRQTLGQGPEFLTYFQNEAQLEKSRLLSDRFSAERPKGSFSTLEIQRTEQGDSAMYLCASSSGTGGYSGELFFGEGSRLTVL.